The source of this T cell receptor (beta chain) is a study of identical twins. TCRdb recomputed calls from the 5' RACE reads with MiXCR, one row per CDR3 protein. The table lists fewer than 900,000 distinct CDR3 sequences, approximately 21% of them singletons. These same data were also listed under a study on T cells expressing NK-cell markers. This second study notes: Four donors' CD3+CD56-NKG2C+ cells were dominated by the same clonotypes.

This TCR was sampled from a woman younger than 35 in good health. Sequencing used PBMCs.

The CDR3 nucleotides read TGTGCCAGCAGCGGATGGGAAGGGATCAATGAGCAGTTCTTC. It encodes CASSGWEGINEQFF. The chain joins TRBV9 to TRBJ2-1, with no clear D. In germline, CDR1 is SGDLS, CDR2 YYNGEE. V was cut by 3 bases and J by 6 bases, with 13 bases left in between. CDR3 length: 14 residues.